The clone carrying this TCR beta chain was seen at least ten times. Its target is unknown. Relying on iRepertoire HTBI primers and Arm-PCR of CDR3 regions, the team built TCR beta libraries. TCRdb passed the multiplex PCR reads through MiXCR, listing each CDR3 protein once. Of around 300,000 distinct CDR3 sequences listed, 20% to 25% were seen once; the top ten hold more than 55%. The data originate from a study of regulatory T cells in long-lasting Graves disease. The time point: persistent/refractory GD, antithyroid drugs over 5 years with positive TRAb. The TCR library was made from RNA extracted from PBMCs. V dropped 1 base and J dropped 4; count of bases not matched to a gene: 6. The germline V gene has CDR1 SGHTA and CDR2 FQGNSA. This CDR3 is built from 15 residues. Regarding the study as a whole: Peripheral blood alone, not thyroid tissue, underwent study.

The source was peripheral blood mononuclear cells (PBMCs), collected when the disease was refractory, from a patient treated with antithyroid drugs. The receptor was derived from a female donor with Graves disease. The rearrangement joins TRBV7-2 to TRBJ2-7; 8 positions match TRBD2. The CDR3, as DNA: TGTGCCAGCAGCTTAGTGAGCGGGAGCTCGTACGAGCAGTACTTC. Translated, it gives CASSLVSGSSYEQYF. Based on the CDR3 plus reference TRBV7-2 and TRBJ2-7, the full variable domain is GAGVSQSPSNKVTEKGKDVELRCDPISGHTALYWYRQSLGQGLEFLIYFQGNSAPDKSGLPSDRFSAERTGGSVSTLTIQRTQQEDSAVYLCASSLVSGSSYEQYFGPGTRLTVT.